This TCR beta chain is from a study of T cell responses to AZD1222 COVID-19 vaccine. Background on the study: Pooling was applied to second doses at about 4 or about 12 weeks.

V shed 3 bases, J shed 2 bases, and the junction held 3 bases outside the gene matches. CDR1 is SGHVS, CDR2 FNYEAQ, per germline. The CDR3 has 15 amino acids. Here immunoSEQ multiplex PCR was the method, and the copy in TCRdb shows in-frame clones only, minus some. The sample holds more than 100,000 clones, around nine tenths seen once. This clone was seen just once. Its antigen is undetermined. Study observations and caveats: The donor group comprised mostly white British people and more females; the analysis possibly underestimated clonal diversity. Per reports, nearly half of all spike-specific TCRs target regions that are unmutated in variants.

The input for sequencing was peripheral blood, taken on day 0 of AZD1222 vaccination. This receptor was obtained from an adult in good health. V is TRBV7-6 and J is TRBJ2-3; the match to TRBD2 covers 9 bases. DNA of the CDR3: TGTGCCAGCAGCTTCGCGGGAGGGGACACAGATACGCAGTATTTT. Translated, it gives CASSFAGGDTDTQYF.